Each of the 26 T cell receptor beta chains below was sequenced from the same sample in a study of radiation and T cells in renal cell carcinoma. The time point is: blood 4 weeks post-SBRT, at nephrectomy. Treatment specified: 15 Gy SBRT to primary tumor, nephrectomy 4 weeks later. Produced via immunoSEQ multiplex PCR; TCRdb's table is partial and in-frame only. Of 150,000 to 200,000 clones in the sample, about nine tenths are singletons; the top ten hold over 9%. This material consisted of blood, taken from a patient whose treatment included radiotherapy and nephrectomy. The receptors derive from a woman aged 50 to 60 with renal cell carcinoma.

The chain recombines TRBV4-2 with TRBJ1-3; D unclear. CDR3 length: 16 residues. Deletions cut 0 bases from V and 0 bases from J, with 9 bases between. Germline assignment: CDR1 LGHNA and CDR2 YNFKEQ. This CDR3 is CASSQDEWSSGNTIYF. For the CDR3, the DNA is TGTGCCAGCAGCCAAGATGAATGGAGCTCTGGAAACACCATATATTTT.

This rearrangement joins TRBV11-1 to TRBJ1-6, with D unresolved. V lost 1 base to trimming and J lost 8 bases, with 9 bases between them. Germline CDR1 and CDR2: SGHAT and FQDESV (reference sequence). The CDR3 consists of 14 residues. In DNA, the CDR3 is TGTGCCAGCAGCTTAGTGGCCGCCGATTCACCCCTCCACTTT. Translated, it gives CASSLVAADSPLHF. The full variable domain, completed using reference TRBV11-1 and TRBJ1-6, is EAEVAQSPRYKITEKSQAVAFWCDPISGHATLYWYRQILGQGPELLVQFQDESVVDDSQLPKDRFSAERLKGVDSTLKIQPAELGDSAMYLCASSLVAADSPLHFGNGTRLTVT.

J is TRBJ1-1 and V is TRBV6-5, with TRBD1 as a possible D gene (6 bases). V was trimmed by 1 base and J by 6 bases, leaving 12 bases between them. This CDR3 comprises 14 residues. The germline V gene has CDR1 MNHEY and CDR2 SVGAGI. CDR3 residues: CASSYYTGQAEAFF. CDR3 DNA sequence: TGTGCCAGCAGTTACTATACAGGGCAGGCTGAAGCTTTCTTT.

V is TRBV6-5 and J is TRBJ1-2, with D uncertain. CDR1 MNHEY and CDR2 SVGAGI come from the germline V gene. The CDR3 runs to 15 residues. The V end lost 7 bases, the J end lost 2 bases, and 17 bases lay between the germline ends. CDR3 nucleotides: TGTGCCAGCACCCTCCCGGGTGGAGGGAACTATGGCTACACCTTC. Its protein is CASTLPGGGNYGYTF.

This sequence joins TRBV4-1 and TRBJ1-2; D perhaps matches TRBD1 (5 bases). The CDR3 covers 14 residues. V was shortened by 0 bases and J by 7 bases, with 12 bases between the two germline ends. Germline values: CDR1 MGHRA, CDR2 YSYEKL. CDR3 amino acids: CASSQDRGIGGYTF. As DNA, the CDR3 is TGCGCCAGCAGCCAAGACCGGGGGATAGGTGGCTACACCTTC.

This clone has just a few counts. The CDR3 here is CASTHLNYGYTF. Written as DNA, the CDR3 is TGTGCCAGTACTCACCTTAACTATGGCTACACCTTC. The rearrangement joins TRBV6-1 to TRBJ1-2; D gene unclear. The V end was cut by 9 bases, the J end by 1 base, with 9 bases between. Germline V CDR1 and CDR2: MNHNS, SASEGT. The CDR3 is 12 amino acids.

The DNA for the CDR3 is TGTGCCACCACCCGGGGCAATGAGCAGTTCTTC. This encodes CATTRGNEQFF. V is TRBV10-3 and J is TRBJ2-1; a weak D match, TRBD2 (5 bases). Germline V CDR1 and CDR2: ENHRY, SYGVKD. The CDR3 consists of 11 residues. Between the trimmed V and J ends, which lost 10 bases and 6 bases, there was a span of 10 bases.

The V and J genes are TRBV2 and TRBJ2-1; D perhaps matches TRBD2 (6 bases). Germline-derived CDR1 and CDR2 are SNHLY and FYNNEI. CDR3 length: 15 amino acids. Trimming shortened V by 0 bases and J by 1 base, and 7 bases separated the two germline ends. The CDR3 DNA follows: TGTGCCAGCAGTGAAGCGGGGAGGTCCTACAATGAGCAGTTCTTC. Residues: CASSEAGRSYNEQFF.

The V and J genes are TRBV7-9 and TRBJ1-1; maybe TRBD1 (6 bases). V lost 4 bases and J 5 bases, leaving 14 bases between the germline ends. CDR3 size: 14 residues. Germline V lookup: CDR1 SEHNR, CDR2 FQNEAQ (reference sequence). The CDR3 sequence is CASSYREGRTEAFF. CDR3 nucleotide sequence: TGTGCCAGCAGCTACAGGGAGGGACGGACTGAAGCTTTCTTT.

This clone was picked up one time. CDR3: CASSQEGGAETQYF. In nucleotides, the CDR3 is TGTGCCAGCAGCCAAGAGGGGGGGGCGGAGACCCAGTACTTC. This chain uses TRBV5-8 with TRBJ2-5; perhaps TRBD2 as D (7 bases). This CDR3 comprises 14 residues. V gave up 4 bases and J gave up 5 bases, with 15 bases separating them. The germline gives CDR1 SGHTS, CDR2 YDEGEE. The variable domain in full, with the rest retrieved from reference TRBV5-8 and TRBJ2-5, is EAGVTQSPTHLIKTRGQQATLRCSPISGHTSVYWYQQALGLGLQFLLWYDEGEERNRGNFPPRFSGRQFPNYSSELNVNALELEDSALYLCASSQEGGAETQYFGPGTRLLVL.

V is TRBV2 and J is TRBJ2-7; tentative D call: TRBD1 (6 bases). CDR1 is SNHLY and CDR2 is FYNNEI in the germline V gene. The CDR3 contains 14 residues. V was cut by 6 bases and J by 6 bases, with 18 bases left in between. CDR3 amino acids: CASRRDNGGSEQYF. CDR3 in DNA: TGTGCCAGCAGGAGGGACAATGGTGGGAGCGAGCAGTACTTC.

The rearrangement links TRBV5-4 to TRBJ2-5, with 8 nucleotides matching TRBD2. V lost 4 bases and J lost 5; bases outside the gene matches: 13. The CDR3 loop spans 16 amino acids. CDR1 and CDR2 from the germline V gene are SGHNT and YYREEE (reference sequence). The CDR3 protein is CASSDFVAGSGETQYF. In DNA, the CDR3 is TGTGCCAGCAGCGATTTCGTAGCGGGGAGCGGGGAGACCCAGTACTTC.

The chain has TRBV2 and TRBJ2-3; TRBD1 matches 8 bases. Looked up from germline, CDR1 is SNHLY and CDR2 is FYNNEI. This CDR3 region has 16 residues. J lost 3 bases, V lost 4 bases, and 9 bases had no gene match. DNA for the CDR3: TGTGCCAGCAGTGTGACAGGGGTTGGCAGGACAGATACGCAGTATTTT. Protein product: CASSVTGVGRTDTQYF.

The chain links TRBV4-3 to TRBJ1-2; perhaps TRBD1 as D (5 bases). This CDR3 has 16 residues. In germline, CDR1 is LGHNA, CDR2 YSLEER. V was clipped by 1 base and J by 8 bases, with 20 bases between them. This CDR3 is CASSQGGPSGSDGYTF. CDR3 DNA sequence: TGCGCCAGCAGCCAAGGGGGCCCGTCGGGGTCAGACGGCTACACCTTC.

This clone appeared a single time. The chain carries TRBV6-1 and TRBJ1-2; tentatively, D is TRBD1 (6 bases). The germline CDR1 and CDR2 sequences are MNHNS and SASEGT. V gave up 5 bases and J gave up 8 bases, with 18 bases separating them. CDR3 length: 14 residues. The DNA of the CDR3 is TGTGCCAGCAGTTCCGGGACACACGGGGGGGGCTACACCTTC. Translating it yields CASSSGTHGGGYTF.

To note about this clone: The same CDR3 can be traced to other DNA sequences in this sample. This chain uses TRBV7-2 with TRBJ2-7; D is undetermined. This CDR3 region has 13 residues. V was pared by 3 bases and J by 7 bases, with 13 bases between. Germline V CDR1 and CDR2: SGHTA, FQGNSA. The CDR3 region has the DNA TGTGCCAGCAGCTTCGCAGAAGCTGGTGAGCAGTACTTC. Encoded protein: CASSFAEAGEQYF.

The chain links TRBV27 to TRBJ2-2, with D maybe TRBD2 (6 bases). The length of the CDR3 is 16 residues. Germline V lookup: CDR1 MNHEY, CDR2 SMNVEV (reference sequence). Trimming took off 3 bases at V and 3 bases at J, with 14 bases between the two ends. CDR3 amino acids: CASSFRDLRDTGELFF. The CDR3 bases are TGTGCCAGCAGTTTCCGGGACTTAAGGGACACCGGGGAGCTGTTTTTT.

Details on this clone: At the DNA level, this CDR3 is encoded by other sequences in the same sample as well. The chain uses TRBV20-1 and TRBJ2-7; no clear D gene. The V and J ends lost 0 bases and 3 bases respectively, with 3 bases between them. The CDR3 length is 11 residues. CDR1 is DFQATT and CDR2 is SNEGSKA in the germline V gene (reference sequence). CDR3 in amino acids: CSARDGYEQYF. DNA for the CDR3: TGCAGTGCTAGAGATGGCTACGAGCAGTACTTC.

The rearrangement joins TRBV5-6 to TRBJ1-4; D gene unclear. CDR1 is SGHDT and CDR2 is YYEEEE in the germline V gene. The CDR3 consists of 12 residues. Between the trimmed V and J ends, which lost 0 bases and 9 bases, there was a span of 6 bases. CDR3 DNA: TGTGCCAGCAGCTTGGAACTGAAAAAACTGTTTTTT. Its protein product is CASSLELKKLFF. The full variable domain, with the rest looked up from reference TRBV5-6 and TRBJ1-4, is DAGVTQSPTHLIKTRGQQVTLRCSPKSGHDTVSWYQQALGQGPQFIFQYYEEEERQRGNFPDRFSGHQFPNYSSELNVNALLLGDSALYLCASSLELKKLFFGSGTQLSVL.

This clone appeared a single time. This chain links TRBV4-1 with TRBJ2-3; D may be TRBD1 (6 bases). Germline V CDR1 and CDR2: MGHRA, YSYEKL. CDR3 length: 15 residues. V was cut by 3 bases and J by 0 bases, with 10 bases left in between. The CDR3, as DNA: TGCGCCAGCAGCCACCTTGACAGGAGCACAGATACGCAGTATTTT. As protein: CASSHLDRSTDTQYF.

This clone was picked up one time. The rearrangement uses TRBV9 and TRBJ2-3, with TRBD1 identical over 7 bases. The V gene's germline CDR1 is SGDLS and CDR2 YYNGEE. Trimming cost V 3 bases and J 2 bases; bases outside gene matches: 6. The CDR3 contains 15 residues. The CDR3 bases are TGTGCCAGCAGCGCAACAGGGGACCCCACAGATACGCAGTATTTT. This translates into CASSATGDPTDTQYF.

The table lists this clone with a count of one. The V call is TRBV11-3, the J call TRBJ2-7, with D uncertain. This CDR3 comprises 13 residues. V was shortened by 1 base and J by 0 bases, with 4 bases between the two germline ends. Per the germline V gene, CDR1 is SGHNT and CDR2 is YENEEA. The CDR3 here is CASSLGGSYEQYF. The CDR3 nucleotides read TGTGCCAGCAGCTTAGGCGGCTCCTACGAGCAGTACTTC.

J is TRBJ2-7 and V is TRBV19, with 7 bases matching TRBD1. V lost 6 bases, J lost 3 bases, and 8 bases stayed unmatched. Per the germline V gene, CDR1 is LNHDA and CDR2 is SQIVND (reference sequence). This CDR3 has 14 amino acids. CDR3 nucleotide sequence: TGTGCCAGTAGCACACCGGGACAGATCTACGAGCAGTACTTC. This codes for CASSTPGQIYEQYF.

Only one count was recorded for this clone. The chain has TRBV6-5 and TRBJ2-7; TRBD1 matches 8 bases. J was trimmed by 4 bases and V by 8 bases; bases with no gene match: 7. The CDR3 contains 13 residues. Germline CDR1 is MNHEY and CDR2 is SVGAGI. The CDR3 region is CASLDRAGYEQYF. In DNA, the CDR3 is TGTGCCAGCCTGGACAGGGCTGGGTACGAGCAGTACTTC.

This chain connects TRBV4-3 to TRBJ1-1, with D perhaps TRBD1 (6 bases). Trimming stripped 0 bases from V and 4 bases from J, with 15 bases between. The germline CDR1 and CDR2 sequences are LGHNA and YSLEER. The CDR3 consists of 16 residues. The CDR3 loop reads CASSQDHNRVPTEAFF. The CDR3 DNA sequence: TGCGCCAGCAGCCAAGATCATAACAGGGTCCCCACTGAAGCTTTCTTT.

The genes are TRBV2 and TRBJ1-1; D unresolved. Germline CDR1 SNHLY, CDR2 FYNNEI. The ends were cut back, 3 bases at V and 7 bases at J, with 3 bases in the middle. The CDR3 covers 10 residues. CDR3 sequence: CASSEGEAFF. CDR3 sequence (DNA): TGTGCCAGCAGTGAGGGTGAAGCTTTCTTT.